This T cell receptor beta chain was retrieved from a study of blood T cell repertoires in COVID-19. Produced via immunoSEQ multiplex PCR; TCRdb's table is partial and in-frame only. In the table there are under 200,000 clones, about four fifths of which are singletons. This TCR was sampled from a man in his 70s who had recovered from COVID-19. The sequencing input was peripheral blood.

The CDR3 loop reads CASSIIGTGDEKLFF. The CDR3 DNA is TGTGCCAGTAGTATTATCGGGACAGGGGATGAAAAACTGTTTTTT. The chain couples TRBV19 to TRBJ1-4, with TRBD1 matching 10 bases. V gave up 3 bases and J gave up 6 bases; unmatched junction bases: 4. Per germline, CDR1 LNHDA and CDR2 SQIVND (reference sequence). CDR3 length: 15 residues.